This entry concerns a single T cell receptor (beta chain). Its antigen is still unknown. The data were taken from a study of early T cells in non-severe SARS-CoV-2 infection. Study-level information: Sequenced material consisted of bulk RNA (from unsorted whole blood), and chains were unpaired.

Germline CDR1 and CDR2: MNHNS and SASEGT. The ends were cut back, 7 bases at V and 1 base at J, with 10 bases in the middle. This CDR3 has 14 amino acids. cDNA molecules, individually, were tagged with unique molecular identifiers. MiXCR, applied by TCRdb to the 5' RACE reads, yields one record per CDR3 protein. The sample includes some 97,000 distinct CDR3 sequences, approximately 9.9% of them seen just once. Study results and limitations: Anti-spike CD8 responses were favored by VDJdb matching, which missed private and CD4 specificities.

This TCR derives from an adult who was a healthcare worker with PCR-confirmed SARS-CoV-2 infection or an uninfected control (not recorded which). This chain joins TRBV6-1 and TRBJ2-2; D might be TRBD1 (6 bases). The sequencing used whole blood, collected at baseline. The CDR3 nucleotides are TGTGCCAGCACCGGACAGAGGAACACCGGGGAGCTGTTTTTT. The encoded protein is CASTGQRNTGELFF.